The clone carrying this T cell receptor (beta chain) came up a few times. Its antigen is as yet unknown. Each CDR3 protein gets one entry after TCRdb re-called the 5' RACE reads with MiXCR. The top ten hold 13% to 15% of the sample, which has 330,000 or so distinct CDR3 sequences, less than 9.5% seen once. The sample comes from a study of CD8 T cells in ankylosing spondylitis. Points from the study as a whole: One TCR beta motif, made up of several highly homologous variants, appeared characteristic of ankylosing spondylitis blood.

The germline V and J ends were trimmed by 4 bases and 8 bases, with 14 bases remaining between them. The length of the CDR3 is 14 residues. Germline V gene lookup returns CDR1 MNHEY and CDR2 SMNVEV (reference sequence). Sequencing input: blood, either unsorted or a sorted T cell fraction (not recorded which). This TCR came from a male donor with ankylosing spondylitis. This chain connects TRBV27 to TRBJ1-4; unclear D gene. This CDR3 reads CASSSLLWSEKLFF. The CDR3 DNA is TGTGCCAGCAGTTCCCTCCTCTGGTCGGAAAAACTGTTTTTT.